This T cell receptor (beta chain) was captured by sequencing in a study of blood T cell repertoires in COVID-19. Study as a whole: Sources were T cells, B-cell-depleted T cells, or PBMCs; the material itself was cDNA or gDNA.

Trimming removed 5 bases from V and 0 bases from J, with 14 bases in between. Germline V gives CDR1 SGHAT, CDR2 FQNNGV. There are 16 residues in the CDR3. TCRdb keeps only in-frame clones here, not all; method: immunoSEQ multiplex PCR. This sample has about 150,000 clones, with around four fifths found just once. Two negative PCRs, clearance, or symptom resolution had been documented for recovered Cohort 3 donors. The chain combines TRBV11-2 with TRBJ1-5; no firm D call. This TCR was recovered from a woman aged 35 to 49 who had recovered from COVID-19. The specimen sequenced was PBMCs or T cells enriched from blood (not recorded which). CDR3 region: CASSPFGGDSNQPQHF. The CDR3 coding sequence is TGTGCCAGCAGCCCGTTTGGCGGAGATAGCAATCAGCCCCAGCATTTT.